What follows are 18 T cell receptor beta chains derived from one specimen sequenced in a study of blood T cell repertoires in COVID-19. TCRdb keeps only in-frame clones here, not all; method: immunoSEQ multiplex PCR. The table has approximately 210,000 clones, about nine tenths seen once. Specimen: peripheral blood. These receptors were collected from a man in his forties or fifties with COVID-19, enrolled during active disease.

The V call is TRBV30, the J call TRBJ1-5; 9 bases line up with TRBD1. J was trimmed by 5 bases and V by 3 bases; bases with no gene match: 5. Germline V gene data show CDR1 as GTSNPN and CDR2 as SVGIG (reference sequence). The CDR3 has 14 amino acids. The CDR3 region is CAWSGGQGDQPQHF. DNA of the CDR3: TGTGCCTGGAGCGGGGGACAGGGAGATCAGCCCCAGCATTTT.

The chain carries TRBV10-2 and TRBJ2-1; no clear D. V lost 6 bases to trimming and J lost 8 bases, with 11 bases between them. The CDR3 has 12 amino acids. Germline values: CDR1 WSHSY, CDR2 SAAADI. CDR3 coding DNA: TGCGCCAGCAGACCAGACAATCATGAGCAGTTCTTC. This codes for CASRPDNHEQFF.

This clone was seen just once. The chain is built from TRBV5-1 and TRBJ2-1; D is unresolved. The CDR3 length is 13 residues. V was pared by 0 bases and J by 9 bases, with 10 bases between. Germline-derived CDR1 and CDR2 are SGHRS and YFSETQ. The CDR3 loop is CASSLAARLEQFF. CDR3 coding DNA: TGCGCCAGCAGCTTGGCGGCGAGGCTTGAGCAGTTCTTC.

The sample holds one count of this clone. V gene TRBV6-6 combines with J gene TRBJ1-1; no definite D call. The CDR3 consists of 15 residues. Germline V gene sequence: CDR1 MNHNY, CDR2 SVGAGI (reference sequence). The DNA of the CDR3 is TGTGGATCCGCCGGCCATGGGTCAGGGAACACTGAAGCTTTCTTT. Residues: CGSAGHGSGNTEAFF.

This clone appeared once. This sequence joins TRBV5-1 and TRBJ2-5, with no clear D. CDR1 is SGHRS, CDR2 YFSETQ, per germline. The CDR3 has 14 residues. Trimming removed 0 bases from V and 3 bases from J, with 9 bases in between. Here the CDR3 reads CASSLGGSEETQYF. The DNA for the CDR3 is TGCGCCAGCAGCTTGGGAGGATCAGAAGAGACCCAGTACTTC.

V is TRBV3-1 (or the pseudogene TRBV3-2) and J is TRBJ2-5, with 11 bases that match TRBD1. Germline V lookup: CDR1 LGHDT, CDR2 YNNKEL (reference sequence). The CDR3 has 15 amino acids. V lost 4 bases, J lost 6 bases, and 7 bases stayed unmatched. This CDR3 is CASSLGQGAGKTQYF. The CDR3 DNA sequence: TGTGCCAGCAGCCTCGGACAGGGGGCCGGAAAGACCCAGTACTTC.

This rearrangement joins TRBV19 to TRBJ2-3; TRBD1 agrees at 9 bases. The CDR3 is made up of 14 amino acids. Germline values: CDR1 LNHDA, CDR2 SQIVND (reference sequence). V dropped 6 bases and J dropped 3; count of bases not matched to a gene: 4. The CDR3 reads CASRYGQGTDTQYF. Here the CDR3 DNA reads TGTGCCAGTAGATATGGACAGGGGACAGATACGCAGTATTTT.

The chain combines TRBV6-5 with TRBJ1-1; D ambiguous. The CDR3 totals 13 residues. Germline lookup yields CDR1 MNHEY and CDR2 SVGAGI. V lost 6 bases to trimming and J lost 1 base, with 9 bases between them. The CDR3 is CASREGPNTEAFF. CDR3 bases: TGTGCCAGCAGGGAGGGCCCGAACACTGAAGCTTTCTTT.

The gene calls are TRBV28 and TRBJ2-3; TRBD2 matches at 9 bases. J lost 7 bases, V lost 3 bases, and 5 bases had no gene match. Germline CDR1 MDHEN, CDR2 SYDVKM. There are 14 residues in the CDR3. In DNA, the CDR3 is TGTGCCAGCAGTTTTGGTAGCGGGGGATATACGCAGTATTTT. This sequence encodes CASSFGSGGYTQYF.

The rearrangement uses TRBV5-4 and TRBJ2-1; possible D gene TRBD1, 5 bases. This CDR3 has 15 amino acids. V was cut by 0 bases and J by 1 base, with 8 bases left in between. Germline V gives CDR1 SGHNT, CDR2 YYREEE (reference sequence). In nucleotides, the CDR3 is TGTGCCAGCAGCTTGGGGACACCTTCCTACAATGAGCAGTTCTTC. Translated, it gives CASSLGTPSYNEQFF.

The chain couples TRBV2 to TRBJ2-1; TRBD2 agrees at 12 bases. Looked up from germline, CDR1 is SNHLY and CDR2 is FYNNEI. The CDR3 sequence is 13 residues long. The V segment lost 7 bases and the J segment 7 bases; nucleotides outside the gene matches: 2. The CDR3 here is CASNGLAGNEQFF. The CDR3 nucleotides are TGTGCCAGCAACGGACTAGCGGGGAATGAGCAGTTCTTC.

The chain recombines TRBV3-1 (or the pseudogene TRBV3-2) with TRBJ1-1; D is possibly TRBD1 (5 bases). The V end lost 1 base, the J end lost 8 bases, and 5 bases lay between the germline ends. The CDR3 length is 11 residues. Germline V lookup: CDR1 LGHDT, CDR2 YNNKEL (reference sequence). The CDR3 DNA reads TGTGCCAGCAGCCAAGGACAGGAAGCTTTCTTT. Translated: CASSQGQEAFF.

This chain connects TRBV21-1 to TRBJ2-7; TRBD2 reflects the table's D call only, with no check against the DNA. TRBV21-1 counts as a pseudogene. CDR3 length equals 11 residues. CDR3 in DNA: TGTGCCAGCAGCAAGTTATTCCAGCAGTACTTC. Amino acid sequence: CASSKLFQQYF.

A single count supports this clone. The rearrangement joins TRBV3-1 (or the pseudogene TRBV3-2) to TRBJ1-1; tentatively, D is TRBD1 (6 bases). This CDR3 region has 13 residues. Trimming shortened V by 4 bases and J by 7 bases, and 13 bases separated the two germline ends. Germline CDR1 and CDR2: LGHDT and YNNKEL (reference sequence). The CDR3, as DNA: TGTGCCAGCAGCCCAGGGACACCCCTTGAAGCTTTCTTT. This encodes CASSPGTPLEAFF.

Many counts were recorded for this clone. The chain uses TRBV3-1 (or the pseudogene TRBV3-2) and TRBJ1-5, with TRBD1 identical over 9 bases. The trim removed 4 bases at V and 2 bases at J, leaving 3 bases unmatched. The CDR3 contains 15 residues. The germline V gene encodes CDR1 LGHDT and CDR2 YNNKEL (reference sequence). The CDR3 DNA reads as TGTGCCAGCAGCCTGACAGGGGGGGGCAATCAGCCCCAGCATTTT. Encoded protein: CASSLTGGGNQPQHF.

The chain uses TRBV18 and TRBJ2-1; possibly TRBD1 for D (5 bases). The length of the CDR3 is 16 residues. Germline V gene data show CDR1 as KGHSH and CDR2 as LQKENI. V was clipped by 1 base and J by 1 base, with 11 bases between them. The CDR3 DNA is TGTGCCAGCTCACCACAAAGGGGTTTGTCCTACAATGAGCAGTTCTTC. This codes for CASSPQRGLSYNEQFF.

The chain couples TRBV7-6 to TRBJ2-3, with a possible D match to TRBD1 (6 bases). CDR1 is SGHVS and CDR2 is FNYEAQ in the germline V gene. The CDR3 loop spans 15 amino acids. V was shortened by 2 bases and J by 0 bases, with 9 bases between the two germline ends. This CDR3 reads CASSLSRGSTDTQYF. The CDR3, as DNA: TGTGCCAGCAGCTTATCCAGGGGTAGCACAGATACGCAGTATTTT.

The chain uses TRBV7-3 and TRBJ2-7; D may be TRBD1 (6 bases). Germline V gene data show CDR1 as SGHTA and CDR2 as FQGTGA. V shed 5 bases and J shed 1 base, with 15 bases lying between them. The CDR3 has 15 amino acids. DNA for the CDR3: TGTGCCAGCAGCCCTGGACAGCCGGGGTCCTACGAGCAGTACTTC. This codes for CASSPGQPGSYEQYF. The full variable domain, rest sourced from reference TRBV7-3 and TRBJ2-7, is GAGVSQTPSNKVTEKGKYVELRCDPISGHTALYWYRQSLGQGPEFLIYFQGTGAADDSGLPNDRFFAVRPEGSVSTLKIQRTERGDSAVYLCASSPGQPGSYEQYFGPGTRLTVT.